The clone carrying this T cell receptor (beta chain) has only a few counts. Its specificity is not known. As the method for making TCR beta libraries, quantitative 5'-RACE with molecular barcodes was used. One entry per CDR3 protein, called by TCRdb with MiXCR from the 5' RACE reads. The table has about 220,000 distinct CDR3 sequences, around 17% seen once. The entry originates in a study of CD8 T cells in ankylosing spondylitis. Study results and limitations: A TCR beta motif of seven or eight highly homologous variants appeared characteristic of ankylosing spondylitis blood.

The J segment lost 4 bases and the V segment lost 4 bases, leaving 8 bases of the junction unmatched. CDR3 length: 15 amino acids. Sample: blood, either unsorted or a sorted T cell fraction (not recorded which). V and J are TRBV12-3 or TRBV12-4 and TRBJ1-1, with 8 positions matching TRBD1. This clonotype was sampled from a male donor with ankylosing spondylitis. CDR3 sequence (DNA): TGTGCCAGCAGTTCCCGACAGGGGTTCGGCACTGAAGCTTTCTTT. Translating it yields CASSSRQGFGTEAFF.